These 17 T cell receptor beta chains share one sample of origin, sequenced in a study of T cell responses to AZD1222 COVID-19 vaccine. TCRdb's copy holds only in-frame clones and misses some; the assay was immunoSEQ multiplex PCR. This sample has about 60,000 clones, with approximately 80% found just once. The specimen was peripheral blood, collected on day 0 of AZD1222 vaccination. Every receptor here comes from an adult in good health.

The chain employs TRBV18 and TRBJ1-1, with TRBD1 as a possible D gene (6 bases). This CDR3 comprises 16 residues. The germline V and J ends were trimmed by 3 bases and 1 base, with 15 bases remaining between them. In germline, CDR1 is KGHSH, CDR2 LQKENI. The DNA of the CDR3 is TGTGCCAGCTCACCCTTCGTGGGAGGGGGGAACACTGAAGCTTTCTTT. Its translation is CASSPFVGGGNTEAFF.

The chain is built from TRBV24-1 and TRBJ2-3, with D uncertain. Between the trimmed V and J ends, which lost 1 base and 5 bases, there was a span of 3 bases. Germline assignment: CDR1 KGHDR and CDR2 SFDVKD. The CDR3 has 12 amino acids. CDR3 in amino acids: CATSDFVDTQYF. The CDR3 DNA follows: TGTGCCACCAGTGATTTTGTAGATACGCAGTATTTT.

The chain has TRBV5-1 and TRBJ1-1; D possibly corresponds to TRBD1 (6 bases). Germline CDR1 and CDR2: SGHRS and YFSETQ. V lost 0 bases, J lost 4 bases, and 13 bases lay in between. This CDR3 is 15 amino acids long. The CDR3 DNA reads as TGCGCCAGCAGCTTGGCGCAGGGGATGGGCACTGAAGCTTTCTTT. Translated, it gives CASSLAQGMGTEAFF.

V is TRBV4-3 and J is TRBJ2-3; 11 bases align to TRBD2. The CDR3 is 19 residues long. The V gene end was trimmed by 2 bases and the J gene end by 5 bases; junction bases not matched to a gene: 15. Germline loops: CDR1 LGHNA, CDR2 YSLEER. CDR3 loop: CASSQKTSGNFLIRDTQYF. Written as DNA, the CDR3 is TGCGCCAGCAGCCAAAAGACTAGCGGGAACTTTTTGATTAGAGATACGCAGTATTTT.

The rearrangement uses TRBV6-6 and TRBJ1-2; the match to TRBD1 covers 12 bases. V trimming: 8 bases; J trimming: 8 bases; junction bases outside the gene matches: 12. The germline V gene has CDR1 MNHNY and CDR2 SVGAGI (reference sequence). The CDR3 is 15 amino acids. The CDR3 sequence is CASCGGQGADRGYTF. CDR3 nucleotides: TGTGCCAGCTGTGGGGGACAGGGGGCGGATCGAGGCTACACCTTC.

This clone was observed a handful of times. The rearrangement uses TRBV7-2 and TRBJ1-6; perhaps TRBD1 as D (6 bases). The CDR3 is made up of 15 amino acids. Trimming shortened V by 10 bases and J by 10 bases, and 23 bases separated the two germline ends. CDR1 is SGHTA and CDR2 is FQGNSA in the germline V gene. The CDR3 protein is CATGQRNLEVSPLHF. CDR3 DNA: TGTGCCACCGGACAGCGCAATTTGGAGGTATCACCCCTCCACTTT.

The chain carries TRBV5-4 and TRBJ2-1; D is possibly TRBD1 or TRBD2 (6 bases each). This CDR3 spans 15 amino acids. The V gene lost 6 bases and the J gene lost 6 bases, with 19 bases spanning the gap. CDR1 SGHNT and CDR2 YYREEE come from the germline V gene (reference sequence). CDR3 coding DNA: TGTGCCAGCACTCAAGGGGGGCGGGAAGGCAATGAGCAGTTCTTC. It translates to CASTQGGREGNEQFF.

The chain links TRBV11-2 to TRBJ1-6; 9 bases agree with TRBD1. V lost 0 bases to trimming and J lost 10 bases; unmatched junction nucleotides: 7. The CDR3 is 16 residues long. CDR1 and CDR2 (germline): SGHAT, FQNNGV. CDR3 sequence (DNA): TGTGCCAGCAGCTTAGAAGGACAGGGGTTAGGATCACCCCTCCACTTT. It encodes CASSLEGQGLGSPLHF. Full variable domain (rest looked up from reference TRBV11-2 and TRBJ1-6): EAGVAQSPRYKIIEKRQSVAFWCNPISGHATLYWYQQILGQGPKLLIQFQNNGVVDDSQLPKDRFSAERLKGVDSTLKIQPAKLEDSAVYLCASSLEGQGLGSPLHFGNGTRLTVT.

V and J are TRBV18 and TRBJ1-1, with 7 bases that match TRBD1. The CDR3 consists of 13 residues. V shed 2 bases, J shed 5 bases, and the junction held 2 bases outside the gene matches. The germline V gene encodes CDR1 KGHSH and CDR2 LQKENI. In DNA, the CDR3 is TGTGCCAGCTCACCAGACAGGGTGACTGAAGCTTTCTTT. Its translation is CASSPDRVTEAFF.

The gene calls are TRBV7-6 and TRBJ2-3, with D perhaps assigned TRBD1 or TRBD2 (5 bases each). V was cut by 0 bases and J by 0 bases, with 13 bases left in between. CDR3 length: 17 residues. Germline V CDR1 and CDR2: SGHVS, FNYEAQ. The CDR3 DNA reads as TGTGCCAGCAGCTTAGCGTTTGGGGGTGGGAGCACAGATACGCAGTATTTT. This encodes CASSLAFGGGSTDTQYF.

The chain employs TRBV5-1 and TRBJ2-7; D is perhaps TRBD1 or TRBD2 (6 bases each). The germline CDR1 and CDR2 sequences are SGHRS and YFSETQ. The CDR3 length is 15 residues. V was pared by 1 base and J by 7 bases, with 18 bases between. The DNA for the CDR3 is TGCGCCAGCAGCTTGTCGGGGGACACCCGGCGAGAGCAGTACTTC. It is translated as CASSLSGDTRREQYF.

The CDR3 nucleotides are TGTGCCAGCAGCACCCGCGAGGATAGGGATCCTTTCTTT. Protein product: CASSTREDRDPFF. The chain employs TRBV7-9 and TRBJ1-1; D remains ambiguous. The V and J ends lost 5 bases and 12 bases respectively, with 19 bases between them. CDR1 and CDR2 (germline): SEHNR, FQNEAQ (reference sequence). This CDR3 spans 13 amino acids.

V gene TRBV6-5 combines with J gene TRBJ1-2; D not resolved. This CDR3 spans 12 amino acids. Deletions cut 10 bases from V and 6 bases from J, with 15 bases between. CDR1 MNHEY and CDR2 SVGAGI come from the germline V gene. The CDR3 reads CAMGNPLDGYTF. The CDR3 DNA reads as TGTGCCATGGGTAACCCCCTTGATGGCTACACCTTC.

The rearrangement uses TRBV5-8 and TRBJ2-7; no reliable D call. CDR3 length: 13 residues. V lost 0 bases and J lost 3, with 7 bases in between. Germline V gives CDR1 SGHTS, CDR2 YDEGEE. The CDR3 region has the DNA TGTGCCAGCAGCTTGGGCTCACGCTACGAGCAGTACTTC. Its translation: CASSLGSRYEQYF.

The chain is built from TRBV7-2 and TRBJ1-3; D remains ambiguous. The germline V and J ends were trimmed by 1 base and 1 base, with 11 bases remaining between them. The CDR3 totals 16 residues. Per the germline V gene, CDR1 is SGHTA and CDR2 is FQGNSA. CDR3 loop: CASSLGLQGSGNTIYF. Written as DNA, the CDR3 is TGTGCCAGCAGCTTAGGGCTCCAAGGATCTGGAAACACCATATATTTT.

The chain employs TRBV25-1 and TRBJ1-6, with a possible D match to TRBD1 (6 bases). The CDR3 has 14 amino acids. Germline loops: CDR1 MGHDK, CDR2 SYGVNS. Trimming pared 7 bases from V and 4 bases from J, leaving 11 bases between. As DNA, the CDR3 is TGTGCCAGCACCCAGGGGAGTTATAATTCACCCCTCCACTTT. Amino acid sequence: CASTQGSYNSPLHF.

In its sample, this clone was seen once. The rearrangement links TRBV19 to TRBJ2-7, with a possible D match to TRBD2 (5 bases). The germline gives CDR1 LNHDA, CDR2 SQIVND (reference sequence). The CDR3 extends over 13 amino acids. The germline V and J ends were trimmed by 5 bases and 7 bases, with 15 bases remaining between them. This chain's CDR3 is CASSEGLTGEQYF. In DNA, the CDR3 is TGTGCCAGTAGTGAGGGTCTTACGGGGGAGCAGTACTTC.